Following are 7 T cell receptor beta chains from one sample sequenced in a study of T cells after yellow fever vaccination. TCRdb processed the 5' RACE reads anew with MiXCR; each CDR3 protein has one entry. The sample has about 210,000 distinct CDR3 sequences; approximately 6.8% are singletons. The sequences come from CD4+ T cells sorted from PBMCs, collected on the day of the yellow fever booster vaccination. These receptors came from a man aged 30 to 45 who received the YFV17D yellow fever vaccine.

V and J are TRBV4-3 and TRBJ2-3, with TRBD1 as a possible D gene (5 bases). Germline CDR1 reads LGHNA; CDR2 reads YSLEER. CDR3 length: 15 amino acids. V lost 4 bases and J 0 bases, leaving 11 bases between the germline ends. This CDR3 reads CASSPRGHSTDTQYF. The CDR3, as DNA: TGCGCCAGCAGCCCAAGGGGTCACAGCACAGATACGCAGTATTTT.

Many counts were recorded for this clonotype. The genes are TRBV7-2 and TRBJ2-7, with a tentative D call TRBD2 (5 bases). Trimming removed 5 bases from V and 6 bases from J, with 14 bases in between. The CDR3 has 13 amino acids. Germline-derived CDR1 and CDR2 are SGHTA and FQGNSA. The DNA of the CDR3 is TGTGCCAGCAGCCAAAAGGCGGGTTTCGAGCAGTACTTC. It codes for CASSQKAGFEQYF.

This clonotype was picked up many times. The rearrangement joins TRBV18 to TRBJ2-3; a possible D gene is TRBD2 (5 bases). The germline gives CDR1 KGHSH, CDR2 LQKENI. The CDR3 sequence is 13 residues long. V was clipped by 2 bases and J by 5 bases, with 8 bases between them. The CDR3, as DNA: TGTGCCAGCTCACCAATGGGGAGAGATACGCAGTATTTT. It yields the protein CASSPMGRDTQYF.

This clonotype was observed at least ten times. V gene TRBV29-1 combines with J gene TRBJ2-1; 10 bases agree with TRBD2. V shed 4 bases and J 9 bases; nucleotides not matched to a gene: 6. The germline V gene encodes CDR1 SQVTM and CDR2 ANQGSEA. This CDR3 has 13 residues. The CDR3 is CSVALAGVGEQFF. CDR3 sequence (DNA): TGCAGCGTTGCCCTAGCGGGAGTAGGTGAGCAGTTCTTC.

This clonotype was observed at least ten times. CDR3 sequence (DNA): TGTGCCACATCTACTAGCGGGAGATTGCATGAGCAGTTCTTC. Translating gives CATSTSGRLHEQFF. The chain joins TRBV24-1 to TRBJ2-1; 11 positions match TRBD2. This CDR3 is built from 14 residues. The V gene's germline CDR1 is KGHDR and CDR2 SFDVKD. V shed 10 bases, J shed 8 bases, and the junction held 9 bases outside the gene matches.

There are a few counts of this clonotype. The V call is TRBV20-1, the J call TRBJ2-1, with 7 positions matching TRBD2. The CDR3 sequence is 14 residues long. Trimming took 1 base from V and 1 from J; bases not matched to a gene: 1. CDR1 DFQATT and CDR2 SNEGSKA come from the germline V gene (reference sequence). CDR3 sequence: CSARVSGSYNEQFF. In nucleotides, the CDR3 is TGCAGTGCTAGAGTTAGCGGGTCCTACAATGAGCAGTTCTTC.

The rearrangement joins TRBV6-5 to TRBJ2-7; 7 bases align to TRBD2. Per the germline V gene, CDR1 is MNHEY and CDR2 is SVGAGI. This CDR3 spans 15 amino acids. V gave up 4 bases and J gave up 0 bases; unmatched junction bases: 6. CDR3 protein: CASSSPGRSSYEQYF. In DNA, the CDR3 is TGTGCCAGCAGTTCCCCCGGGAGGAGCTCCTACGAGCAGTACTTC.